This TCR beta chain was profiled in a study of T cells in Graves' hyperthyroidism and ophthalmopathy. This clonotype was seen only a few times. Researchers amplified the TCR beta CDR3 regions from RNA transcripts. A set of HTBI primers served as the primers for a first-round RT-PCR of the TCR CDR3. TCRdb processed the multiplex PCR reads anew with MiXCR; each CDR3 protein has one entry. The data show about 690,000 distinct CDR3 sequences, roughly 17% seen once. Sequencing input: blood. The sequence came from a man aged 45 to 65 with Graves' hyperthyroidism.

The CDR3 region is CASSQFLSGDYNQPQHF. The CDR3 nucleotides read TGCGCCAGCAGCCAATTCCTATCGGGGGACTACAATCAGCCCCAGCATTTT. The chain is built from TRBV4-1 and TRBJ1-5; tentatively, D is TRBD1 (5 bases). The CDR3 is made up of 17 amino acids. The V end was cut by 2 bases, the J end by 3 bases, with 17 bases between. CDR1 and CDR2 (germline): MGHRA, YSYEKL.